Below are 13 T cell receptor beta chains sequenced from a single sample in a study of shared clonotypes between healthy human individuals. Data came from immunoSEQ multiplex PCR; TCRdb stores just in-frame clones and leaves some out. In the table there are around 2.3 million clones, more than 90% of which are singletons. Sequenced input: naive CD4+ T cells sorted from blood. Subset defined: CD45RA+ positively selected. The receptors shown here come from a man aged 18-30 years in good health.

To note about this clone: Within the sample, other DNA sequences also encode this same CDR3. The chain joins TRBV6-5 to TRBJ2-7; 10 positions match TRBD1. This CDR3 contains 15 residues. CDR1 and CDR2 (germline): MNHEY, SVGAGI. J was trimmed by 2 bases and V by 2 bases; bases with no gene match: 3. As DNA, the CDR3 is TGTGCCAGCAGTTACAGGGACAGGGGAGCCTACGAGCAGTACTTC. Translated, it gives CASSYRDRGAYEQYF.

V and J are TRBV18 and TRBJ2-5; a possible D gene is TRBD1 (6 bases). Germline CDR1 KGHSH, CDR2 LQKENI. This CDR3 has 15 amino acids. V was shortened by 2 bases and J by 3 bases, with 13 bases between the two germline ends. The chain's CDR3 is CASSPKQGLEETQYF. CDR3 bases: TGTGCCAGCTCACCAAAACAGGGATTAGAAGAGACCCAGTACTTC.

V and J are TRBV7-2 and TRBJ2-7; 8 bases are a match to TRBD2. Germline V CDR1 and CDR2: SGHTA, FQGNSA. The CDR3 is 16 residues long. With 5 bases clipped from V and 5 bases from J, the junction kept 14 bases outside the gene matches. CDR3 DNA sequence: TGTGCCAGCAGCCAATGGGTCCTAGCGGGCCCCCACGAGCAGTACTTC. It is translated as CASSQWVLAGPHEQYF. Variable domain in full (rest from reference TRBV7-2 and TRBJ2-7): GAGVSQSPSNKVTEKGKDVELRCDPISGHTALYWYRQSLGQGLEFLIYFQGNSAPDKSGLPSDRFSAERTGGSVSTLTIQRTQQEDSAVYLCASSQWVLAGPHEQYFGPGTRLTVT.

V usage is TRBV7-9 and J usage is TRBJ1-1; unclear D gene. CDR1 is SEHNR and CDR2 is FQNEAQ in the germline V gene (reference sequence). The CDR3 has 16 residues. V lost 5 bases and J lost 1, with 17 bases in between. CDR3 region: CASSPLGTASNTEAFF. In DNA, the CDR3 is TGTGCCAGCAGCCCCCTCGGTACCGCTTCGAACACTGAAGCTTTCTTT.

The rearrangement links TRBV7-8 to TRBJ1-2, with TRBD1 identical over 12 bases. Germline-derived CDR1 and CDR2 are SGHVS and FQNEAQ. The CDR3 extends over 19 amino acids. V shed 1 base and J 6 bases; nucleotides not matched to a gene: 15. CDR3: CASSLGGTGTGGAYHGYTF. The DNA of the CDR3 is TGTGCCAGCAGCTTAGGAGGGACCGGGACAGGGGGCGCATATCATGGCTACACCTTC.

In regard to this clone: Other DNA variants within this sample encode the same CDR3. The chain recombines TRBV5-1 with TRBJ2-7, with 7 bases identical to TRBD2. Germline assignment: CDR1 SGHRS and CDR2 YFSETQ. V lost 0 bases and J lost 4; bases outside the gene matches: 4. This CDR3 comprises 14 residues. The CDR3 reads CASSLGLATYEQYF. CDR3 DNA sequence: TGCGCCAGCAGCTTGGGACTAGCCACTTACGAGCAGTACTTC. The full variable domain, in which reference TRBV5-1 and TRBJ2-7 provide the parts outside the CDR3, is KAGVTQTPRYLIKTRGQQVTLSCSPISGHRSVSWYQQTPGQGLQFLFEYFSETQRNKGNFPGRFSGRQFSNSRSEMNVSTLELGDSALYLCASSLGLATYEQYFGPGTRLTVT.

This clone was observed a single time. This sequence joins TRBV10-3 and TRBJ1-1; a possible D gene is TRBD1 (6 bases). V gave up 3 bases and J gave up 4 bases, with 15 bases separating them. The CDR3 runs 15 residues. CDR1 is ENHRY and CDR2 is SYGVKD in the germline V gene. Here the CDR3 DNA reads TGTGCCATCAGTGAAGCGGCGGCGGGGGCCACTGAAGCTTTCTTT. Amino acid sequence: CAISEAAAGATEAFF.

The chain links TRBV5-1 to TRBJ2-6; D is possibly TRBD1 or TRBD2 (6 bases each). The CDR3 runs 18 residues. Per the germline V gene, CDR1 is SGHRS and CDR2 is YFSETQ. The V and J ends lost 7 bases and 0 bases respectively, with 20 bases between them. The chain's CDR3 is CASGLGGRGYSGANVLTF. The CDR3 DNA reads TGCGCCAGCGGATTAGGGGGGCGTGGATACTCTGGGGCCAACGTCCTGACTTTC. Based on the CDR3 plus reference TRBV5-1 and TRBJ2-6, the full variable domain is KAGVTQTPRYLIKTRGQQVTLSCSPISGHRSVSWYQQTPGQGLQFLFEYFSETQRNKGNFPGRFSGRQFSNSRSEMNVSTLELGDSALYLCASGLGGRGYSGANVLTFGAGSRLTVL.

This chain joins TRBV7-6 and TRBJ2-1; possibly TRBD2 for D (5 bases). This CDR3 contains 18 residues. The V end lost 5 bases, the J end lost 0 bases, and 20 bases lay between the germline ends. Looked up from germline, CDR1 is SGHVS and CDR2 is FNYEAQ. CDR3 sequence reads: CASSRGAEAASSYNEQFF. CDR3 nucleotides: TGTGCCAGCAGCCGGGGAGCCGAAGCTGCGAGCTCCTACAATGAGCAGTTCTTC.

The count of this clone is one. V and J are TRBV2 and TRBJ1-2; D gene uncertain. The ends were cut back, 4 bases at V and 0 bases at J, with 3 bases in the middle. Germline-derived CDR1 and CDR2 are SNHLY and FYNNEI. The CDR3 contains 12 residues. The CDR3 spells CASSGSNYGYTF. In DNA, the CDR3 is TGTGCCAGCAGTGGTTCTAACTATGGCTACACCTTC.

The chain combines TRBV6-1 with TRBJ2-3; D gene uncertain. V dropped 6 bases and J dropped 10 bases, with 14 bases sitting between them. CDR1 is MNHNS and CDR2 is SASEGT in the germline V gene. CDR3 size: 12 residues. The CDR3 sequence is CASRVTSPAQYF. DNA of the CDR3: TGTGCCAGCAGGGTAACTTCCCCAGCGCAGTATTTT.

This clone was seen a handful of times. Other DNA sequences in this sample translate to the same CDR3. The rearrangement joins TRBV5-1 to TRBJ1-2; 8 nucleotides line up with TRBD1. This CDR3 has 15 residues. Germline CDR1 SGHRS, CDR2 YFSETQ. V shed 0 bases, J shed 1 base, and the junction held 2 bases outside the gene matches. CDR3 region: CASSLGQGSNYGYTF. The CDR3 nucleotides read TGCGCCAGCAGCTTGGGACAGGGGAGTAACTATGGCTACACCTTC.

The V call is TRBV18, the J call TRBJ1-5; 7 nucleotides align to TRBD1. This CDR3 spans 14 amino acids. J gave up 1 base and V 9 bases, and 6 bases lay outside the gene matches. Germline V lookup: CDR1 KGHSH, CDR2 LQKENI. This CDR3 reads CASNQGGSNQPQHF. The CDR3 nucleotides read TGTGCCAGTAATCAGGGGGGAAGCAATCAGCCCCAGCATTTT.